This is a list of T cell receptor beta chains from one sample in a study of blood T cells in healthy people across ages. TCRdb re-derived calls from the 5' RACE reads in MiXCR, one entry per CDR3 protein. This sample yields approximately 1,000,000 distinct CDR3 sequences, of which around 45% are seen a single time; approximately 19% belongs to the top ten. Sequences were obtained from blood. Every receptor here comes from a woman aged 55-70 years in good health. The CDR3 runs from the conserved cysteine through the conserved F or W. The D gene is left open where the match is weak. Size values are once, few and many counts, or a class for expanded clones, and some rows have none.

DNA: TGTGCCAGCAGGTTACTAGCGGGTCTAACGGGGGATACGCAGTATTTT; CDR3: CASRLLAGLTGDTQYF; D: TRBD2; V: TRBV7-2; size: NA; J: TRBJ2-3
DNA: TGCAGTGCTCCTCGGGCAGATACGCAGTATTTT; CDR3: CSAPRADTQYF; D: NA; V: TRBV20-1; size: many; J: TRBJ2-3
DNA: TGCAGCGTAGAGGGACTGCCCGAAACTTTAGCCAAAAACATTCAGTACTTC; CDR3: CSVEGLPETLAKNIQYF; D: NA; V: TRBV29-1; size: many; J: TRBJ2-4
DNA: TGTGCCAGCAGCTTAGTATTGCAGGGGATTTGGAACACTGAAGCTTTCTTT; CDR3: CASSLVLQGIWNTEAFF; D: NA; V: TRBV7-2; size: once; J: TRBJ1-1
DNA: TGTGCCAGCGTTCCAGGACCCGCCCTCTACGAGCAGTACTTC; CDR3: CASVPGPALYEQYF; D: NA; V: TRBV7-9; size: few; J: TRBJ2-7
DNA: TGTGCCAGCAGCCTTCAGGTGCTAGCGGACAATGAGCAGTTCTTC; CDR3: CASSLQVLADNEQFF; D: TRBD2; V: TRBV11-2; size: NA; J: TRBJ2-1
DNA: TGTGCCAGCAGTCGGGGACGTAGTGCGGGGACGGGCTATGGCTACACCTTC; CDR3: CASSRGRSAGTGYGYTF; D: NA; V: TRBV27; size: NA; J: TRBJ1-2
DNA: TGTGCCAGCAGTGAACAGGGTCACGGCTACACCTTC; CDR3: CASSEQGHGYTF; D: NA; V: TRBV6-1; size: few; J: TRBJ1-2
DNA: TGTGCTAGCCATAGCGGGAGGGCCGGGGACCAAGAGACCCAGTACTTC; CDR3: CASHSGRAGDQETQYF; D: TRBD2; V: TRBV12-5; size: NA; J: TRBJ2-5
DNA: TGCAGTGCCGCTGTAACGGGAGTCCATGAGCAGTTCTTC; CDR3: CSAAVTGVHEQFF; D: NA; V: TRBV20-1; size: few; J: TRBJ2-1
DNA: TGCAGTGCTAGGTCTGGGACTAGCGAGATCTACGAGCAGTACTTC; CDR3: CSARSGTSEIYEQYF; D: TRBD2; V: TRBV20-1; size: NA; J: TRBJ2-7
DNA: TGTGCCAGCAGCGTAGCCGCTGGCGCGAACACAGATACGCAGTATTTT; CDR3: CASSVAAGANTDTQYF; D: NA; V: TRBV9; size: NA; J: TRBJ2-3
DNA: TGCAGTGCCACCCTACAGGGGAGAGGAGATCAGCCCCAGCATTTT; CDR3: CSATLQGRGDQPQHF; D: TRBD1; V: TRBV20-1; size: few; J: TRBJ1-5
DNA: TGTGCCATCAGTGACGGGAAGGGAGAGACCCAGTACTTC; CDR3: CAISDGKGETQYF; D: NA; V: TRBV10-3; size: NA; J: TRBJ2-5
DNA: TGTGCCATCAGTGGCCAGGGGGTGGTCAATCAGCCCCAGCATTTT; CDR3: CAISGQGVVNQPQHF; D: TRBD1; V: TRBV10-3; size: NA; J: TRBJ1-5
DNA: TGCAGTGCTATCAATGCTGGTGGACTGGGCTACACCTTC; CDR3: CSAINAGGLGYTF; D: NA; V: TRBV20-1; size: NA; J: TRBJ1-2
DNA: TGTGCCAGCAGCCCCAATTATTCCCTAGGGACCCAGTACTTC; CDR3: CASSPNYSLGTQYF; D: NA; V: TRBV28; size: NA; J: TRBJ2-5
DNA: TGTGCCAGCAGCCCATTAGAGGCGGGAGTGAGGGGTGAGCAGTTCTTC; CDR3: CASSPLEAGVRGEQFF; D: TRBD2; V: TRBV11-2; size: NA; J: TRBJ2-1
DNA: TGTGCCAGCAGTGATCAGGCAGGGATAGCTGGGGCCAACGTCCTGACTTTC; CDR3: CASSDQAGIAGANVLTF; D: NA; V: TRBV25-1; size: NA; J: TRBJ2-6
DNA: TGTGCCACCAGCAGAGAGCGAAGGGTTGGGGGGGAGCTGTTTTTT; CDR3: CATSRERRVGGELFF; D: NA; V: TRBV15; size: once; J: TRBJ2-2
DNA: TGCAGTGCTAGAGATTTTAGGGGGACTAGCAGTAGTGAGCAGTTCTTC; CDR3: CSARDFRGTSSSEQFF; D: TRBD2; V: TRBV20-1; size: NA; J: TRBJ2-1
DNA: TGTGCCAGCAAACTAGTCGGTCGGTACGAGCAGTACTTC; CDR3: CASKLVGRYEQYF; D: NA; V: TRBV11-2; size: NA; J: TRBJ2-7
DNA: TGTGCCAGCAGCTTAGCGACAGGGGACACCGGGGAGCTGTTTTTT; CDR3: CASSLATGDTGELFF; D: TRBD1; V: TRBV7-7; size: NA; J: TRBJ2-2
DNA: TGCGCCAGCAGCATCGCATCACAAACCCTCTACGAGCAGTACTTC; CDR3: CASSIASQTLYEQYF; D: NA; V: TRBV4-1; size: few; J: TRBJ2-7
DNA: TGTGCCATCTGTGCACAGCCCGATCAGCCCCAGCATTTT; CDR3: CAICAQPDQPQHF; D: NA; V: TRBV10-3; size: NA; J: TRBJ1-5
DNA: TGTGCCAGCAATCTTGGGTTGGGACTGAATGAGCAGTACTTC; CDR3: CASNLGLGLNEQYF; D: NA; V: TRBV12-3/TRBV12-4; size: NA; J: TRBJ2-5
DNA: TGTGCCAGCAGTGAACCCAGGTACCGGGATACGCAGTATTTT; CDR3: CASSEPRYRDTQYF; D: NA; V: TRBV6-1; size: NA; J: TRBJ2-3
DNA: TGCAGTGCTAGAGATGTAGGCAGGGGCGAAGAGACCCAGTACTTC; CDR3: CSARDVGRGEETQYF; D: NA; V: TRBV20-1; size: few; J: TRBJ2-5
DNA: TGTGCCAGCAGTTACTCCCTGGGGAGCGGAGCCTACGAGCAGTACTTC; CDR3: CASSYSLGSGAYEQYF; D: NA; V: TRBV6-2/TRBV6-3; size: few; J: TRBJ2-7
DNA: TGCAGCGAACAAACTAGGGAGACCCAGTACTTC; CDR3: CSEQTRETQYF; D: NA; V: TRBV29-1; size: few; J: TRBJ2-5
DNA: TGTGCCAGCAGTGGGCCCCAGGGTCGCATTCCCTACGAGCAGTACTTC; CDR3: CASSGPQGRIPYEQYF; D: NA; V: TRBV25-1; size: NA; J: TRBJ2-7
DNA: TGCAGCGTTGAAGATCGTCGGACAGGGGACTACGAGCAGTACTTC; CDR3: CSVEDRRTGDYEQYF; D: TRBD1; V: TRBV29-1; size: few; J: TRBJ2-7
DNA: TGCAGTGCTAGTGGACAGACTTCTGGGGCCAACGTCCTGACTTTC; CDR3: CSASGQTSGANVLTF; D: NA; V: TRBV20-1; size: NA; J: TRBJ2-6
DNA: TGTGCCAGCAGCTTGGCCGGGACTAGCAGGTTGACAGATACGCAGTATTTT; CDR3: CASSLAGTSRLTDTQYF; D: TRBD2; V: TRBV4-2; size: NA; J: TRBJ2-3
DNA: TGTGCCAGCAGTCCATCCAGGGGGCGGGAGACCCAGTACTTC; CDR3: CASSPSRGRETQYF; D: TRBD1; V: TRBV28; size: few; J: TRBJ2-5
DNA: TGTGCCAGCAGTATTTCATACGGGGGGGGGTACAATGAGCAGTTCTTC; CDR3: CASSISYGGGYNEQFF; D: TRBD2; V: TRBV6-5; size: few; J: TRBJ2-1
DNA: TGTGCCAGCAGCCCCACTGGTAGGGGGCTGACTGAAGCTTTCTTT; CDR3: CASSPTGRGLTEAFF; D: TRBD1; V: TRBV9; size: NA; J: TRBJ1-1
DNA: TGTGCCAGCAGCTCCTCCGGGACAGGATCCTACGAGCAGTACTTC; CDR3: CASSSSGTGSYEQYF; D: TRBD1; V: TRBV7-2; size: NA; J: TRBJ2-7
DNA: TGTGCCAGCAGTGAAAACGGGGATTCACCCCTCCACTTT; CDR3: CASSENGDSPLHF; D: NA; V: TRBV2; size: NA; J: TRBJ1-6
DNA: TGCAGGGTTGGAAGGGACAGGCAAGAGACCCAGTACTTC; CDR3: CRVGRDRQETQYF; D: TRBD1; V: TRBV29-1; size: NA; J: TRBJ2-5
DNA: TGCAGCGTCCTCGCAGGACTAGCGAAGACCGGGGAGCTGTTTTTT; CDR3: CSVLAGLAKTGELFF; D: TRBD2; V: TRBV29-1; size: NA; J: TRBJ2-2
DNA: TGTGCCAGCAGCTTAGCGCACAGGGTTGAGACCCAGTACTTC; CDR3: CASSLAHRVETQYF; D: NA; V: TRBV7-6; size: few; J: TRBJ2-5
DNA: TGCAGTGCTAGAGATGGGCTAGCGGTGTCCTACGAGCAGTACTTC; CDR3: CSARDGLAVSYEQYF; D: TRBD2; V: TRBV20-1; size: NA; J: TRBJ2-7
DNA: TGCGCCAGCAGCCACCGGGACTTAACGGATGAGCAGTACTTC; CDR3: CASSHRDLTDEQYF; D: NA; V: TRBV10-2; size: few; J: TRBJ2-4
DNA: TGCAGCGTCCACGGCAGGCGGGAACGACAGACTGAAGCTTTCTTT; CDR3: CSVHGRRERQTEAFF; D: NA; V: TRBV29-1; size: NA; J: TRBJ1-1
DNA: TGTGCCTGCCTGACTAGCGGAACCTACGAGCAGTACTTC; CDR3: CACLTSGTYEQYF; D: TRBD2; V: TRBV30; size: NA; J: TRBJ2-7
DNA: TGTGCCAGCAGTCCCGATACAGGGGGCGATAACATTCAGTACTTC; CDR3: CASSPDTGGDNIQYF; D: TRBD1; V: TRBV28; size: NA; J: TRBJ2-4
DNA: TGTGCCAGCAGCCCGCAGGTGTCCTTAAACAATGAGCAGTTCTTC; CDR3: CASSPQVSLNNEQFF; D: NA; V: TRBV7-2; size: few; J: TRBJ2-1
DNA: TGTGCCAGCAGTTTGTACAGGGCAGAGACCCAGTACTTC; CDR3: CASSLYRAETQYF; D: NA; V: TRBV27; size: NA; J: TRBJ2-5
DNA: TGTGCCAGCACCTGGGACAGGAGCTCCTACGAGCAGTACTTC; CDR3: CASTWDRSSYEQYF; D: TRBD1; V: TRBV6-5; size: few; J: TRBJ2-7
DNA: TGCGCCAGCAGTCTTGGATCAGGAGGTGAAAAACTGTTTTTT; CDR3: CASSLGSGGEKLFF; D: NA; V: TRBV5-1; size: few; J: TRBJ1-4
DNA: TGTGCCAGCAGCCTCGCCGGACAGGTAATCTACGAGCAGTACTTC; CDR3: CASSLAGQVIYEQYF; D: TRBD1; V: TRBV3-1; size: NA; J: TRBJ2-7